The clone carrying this T cell receptor beta chain was counted a few times. This specimen comes from a study of beta chain features in type 1 diabetes. Sequencing targeted expressed TCRB transcripts, as all isolated RNA had been reverse transcribed. TCRdb's table, derived via immunoSEQ multiplex PCR, lists solely in-frame clones and lacks some. The profile shows 860,000 or so clones, 15% to 20% of them singletons. Researchers reported sorting CD4+ naive, central memory, regulatory and stem cell-like memory cells via CD45RO/CCR7/CD25/CD127/CD95/CD27. This CDR3 is built from 16 residues. Trimming removed 1 base from V and 2 bases from J, with 12 bases in between. The germline V gene has CDR1 SGHTA and CDR2 FQGNSA.

Sequencing was performed on naive CD4+ T cells from blood. V gene TRBV7-2 combines with J gene TRBJ1-3; a possible D gene is TRBD1 (5 bases). The TCR was taken from a woman in her late teens or twenties in good health. CDR3 sequence: CASSLVVRGAGNTIYF. Written as DNA, the CDR3 is TGTGCCAGCAGCTTAGTCGTGAGGGGAGCTGGAAACACCATATATTTT.